Listed below are T cell receptor beta chains from one sample, sequenced in a study of T cell responses to AZD1222 COVID-19 vaccine. Assay: immunoSEQ multiplex PCR; the TCRdb copy retains only in-frame clones and omits some. The table has around 140,000 clones, roughly 93% seen once. The input for sequencing was peripheral blood, taken on day 0 of MenACWY control vaccination. The receptors shown here come from an adult in good health. Both conserved end residues are trimmed from each CDR3.

v_call: TRBV28; j_call: TRBJ2-7; cdr3_aa: ASSYGGSRYEQY
v_call: TRBV7-6; j_call: TRBJ1-1; cdr3_aa: ASSLDKGMDTEAF
v_call: TRBV6-6; j_call: TRBJ1-2; cdr3_aa: ASSYGRDYGYT
v_call: TRBV27; j_call: TRBJ1-6; cdr3_aa: ASSSQPKESSYNSPLH
v_call: TRBV7-2; j_call: TRBJ1-3; cdr3_aa: ASSRINLSGNTIY
v_call: TRBV3-1/TRBV3-2; j_call: TRBJ2-5; cdr3_aa: ASSQDLPGTSVTALGTQY
v_call: TRBV2; j_call: TRBJ1-2; cdr3_aa: ASSGVPGGSST
v_call: TRBV7-9; j_call: TRBJ2-5; cdr3_aa: ASSYTQETQY
v_call: TRBV6-1; j_call: TRBJ2-7; cdr3_aa: ASSETYEQY
v_call: TRBV7-9; j_call: TRBJ2-5; cdr3_aa: ASSTYGLAETQY
v_call: TRBV28; j_call: TRBJ1-1; cdr3_aa: ASSFISATEAF
v_call: TRBV4-3; j_call: TRBJ2-3; cdr3_aa: ASSQDTRGPTDTQY
v_call: TRBV19; j_call: TRBJ1-5; cdr3_aa: ASKGINQPQH
v_call: TRBV5-1; j_call: TRBJ2-1; cdr3_aa: ASSLGTGLNEQF
v_call: TRBV6-5; j_call: TRBJ2-3; cdr3_aa: ASRSPGPYTDTQY
v_call: TRBV6-2/TRBV6-3; j_call: TRBJ1-2; cdr3_aa: ASSYGQPWDGYT
v_call: TRBV15; j_call: TRBJ1-1; cdr3_aa: ATSSGGRTEAF
v_call: TRBV2; j_call: TRBJ1-2; cdr3_aa: ASLDRGREVYGYT
v_call: TRBV7-9; j_call: TRBJ1-3; cdr3_aa: ASSLGFSSSGNTIY
v_call: TRBV6-2/TRBV6-3; j_call: TRBJ1-5; cdr3_aa: ASSNRGGGGQPQH
v_call: TRBV5-6; j_call: TRBJ2-7; cdr3_aa: ASSLGGEQY
v_call: TRBV29-1; j_call: TRBJ1-1; cdr3_aa: SVPKWGQGNTEAF
v_call: TRBV4-1; j_call: TRBJ1-4; cdr3_aa: ASSQPRDGNEKLF
v_call: TRBV6-5; j_call: TRBJ1-1; cdr3_aa: ASEDNTEAF
v_call: TRBV7-6; j_call: TRBJ1-6; cdr3_aa: ASSLKSGSYNSPLH
v_call: TRBV10-3; j_call: TRBJ2-1; cdr3_aa: AITGTGFDEQF
v_call: TRBV6-2/TRBV6-3; j_call: TRBJ2-2; cdr3_aa: ASSSIASNNAGELF
v_call: TRBV4-3; j_call: TRBJ2-1; cdr3_aa: ASSQDVRDEQF
v_call: TRBV12-3/TRBV12-4; j_call: TRBJ1-2; cdr3_aa: ASSSTGRLDYT
v_call: TRBV5-6; j_call: TRBJ1-1; cdr3_aa: ASSLGSLRNTEAF
v_call: TRBV27; j_call: TRBJ2-7; cdr3_aa: ASSILSGRAVPYEQY
v_call: TRBV7-2; j_call: TRBJ2-5; cdr3_aa: ASSWRDSETQY
v_call: TRBV6-2/TRBV6-3; j_call: TRBJ2-6; cdr3_aa: ASSRWSAGDFSGANVLT
v_call: TRBV27; j_call: TRBJ1-1; cdr3_aa: ASSLNGQGTGGRIRTEAF
v_call: TRBV6-1; j_call: TRBJ2-1; cdr3_aa: ASSGTTTGSYNEQF
v_call: TRBV30; j_call: TRBJ1-2; cdr3_aa: AWSGTFGYT
v_call: TRBV28; j_call: TRBJ1-2; cdr3_aa: ASSRQGPNYGYT
v_call: TRBV15; j_call: TRBJ2-5; cdr3_aa: ATSRDRAEETQY
v_call: TRBV5-4; j_call: TRBJ1-4; cdr3_aa: ASSLRGSEKLF
v_call: TRBV25-1; j_call: TRBJ1-1; cdr3_aa: ASRGQVNTEAF
v_call: TRBV18; j_call: TRBJ2-1; cdr3_aa: ASSPLAGQGQF
v_call: TRBV27; j_call: TRBJ1-6; cdr3_aa: ASSFRDRASPLH
v_call: TRBV5-6; j_call: TRBJ1-2; cdr3_aa: ASSLGPLGVGGYT
v_call: TRBV7-8; j_call: TRBJ2-7; cdr3_aa: ASSSRPYEQY
v_call: TRBV9; j_call: TRBJ1-4; cdr3_aa: ASSDREGREKLF
v_call: TRBV6-5; j_call: TRBJ1-1; cdr3_aa: ASRGTGIGYTEAF
v_call: TRBV28; j_call: TRBJ1-1; cdr3_aa: ASSNPASAF
v_call: TRBV6-5; j_call: TRBJ1-2; cdr3_aa: ASSSQGDDYGYT
v_call: TRBV27; j_call: TRBJ2-7; cdr3_aa: ASGLSYEQY
v_call: TRBV6-5; j_call: TRBJ1-2; cdr3_aa: ASSYSRAQINYGYT
v_call: TRBV27; j_call: TRBJ1-2; cdr3_aa: ASSWDRGTYGYT
v_call: TRBV12-3/TRBV12-4; j_call: TRBJ1-6; cdr3_aa: ASSSNSPLH
v_call: TRBV27; j_call: TRBJ2-7; cdr3_aa: ASSLYAGAAQY
v_call: TRBV6-5; j_call: TRBJ2-1; cdr3_aa: ASSSDLGANEQF
v_call: TRBV27; j_call: TRBJ1-1; cdr3_aa: ASGLSADMNTEAF
v_call: TRBV5-6; j_call: TRBJ2-7; cdr3_aa: ASRNRLAGDRGHEQY
v_call: TRBV19; j_call: TRBJ1-1; cdr3_aa: ASSISRLNTEAF
v_call: TRBV5-1; j_call: TRBJ2-7; cdr3_aa: ASSSSTGGKGTYEQY
v_call: TRBV5-1; j_call: TRBJ1-2; cdr3_aa: ASSASGTGDYGYT
v_call: TRBV3-1/TRBV3-2; j_call: TRBJ1-6; cdr3_aa: ASSQDGGRGGSPLH